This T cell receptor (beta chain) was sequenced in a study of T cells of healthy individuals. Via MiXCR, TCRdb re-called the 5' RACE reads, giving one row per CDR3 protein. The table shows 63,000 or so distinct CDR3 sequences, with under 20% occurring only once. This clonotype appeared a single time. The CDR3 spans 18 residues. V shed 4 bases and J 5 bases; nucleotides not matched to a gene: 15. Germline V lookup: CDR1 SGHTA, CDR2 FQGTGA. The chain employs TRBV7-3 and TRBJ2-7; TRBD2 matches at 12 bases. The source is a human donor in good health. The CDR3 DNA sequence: TGTGCCAGCAGCTCCCGCGTGGGACTAGCGGGTGTTCCCCACGAGCAGTACTTC. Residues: CASSSRVGLAGVPHEQYF.